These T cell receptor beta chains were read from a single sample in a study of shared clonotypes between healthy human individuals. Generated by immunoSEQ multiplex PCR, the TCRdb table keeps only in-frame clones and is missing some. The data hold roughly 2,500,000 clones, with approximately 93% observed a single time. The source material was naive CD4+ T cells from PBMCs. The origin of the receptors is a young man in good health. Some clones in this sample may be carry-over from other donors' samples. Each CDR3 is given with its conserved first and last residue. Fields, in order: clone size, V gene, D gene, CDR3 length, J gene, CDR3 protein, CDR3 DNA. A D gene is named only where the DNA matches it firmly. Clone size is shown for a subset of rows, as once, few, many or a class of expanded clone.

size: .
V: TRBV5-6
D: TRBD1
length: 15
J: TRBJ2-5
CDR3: CASSLRTGGQETQYF
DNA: TGTGCCAGCAGCCTGCGGACAGGGGGCCAAGAGACCCAGTACTTC

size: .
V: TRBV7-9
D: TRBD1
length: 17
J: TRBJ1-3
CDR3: CASSLGRGTGAGNTIYF
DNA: TGTGCCAGCAGCTTAGGTCGAGGGACAGGGGCTGGAAACACCATATATTTT

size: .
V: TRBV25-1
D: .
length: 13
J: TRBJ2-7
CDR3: CASSGHGAYEQYF
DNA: TGTGCCAGCAGTGGCCATGGTGCCTACGAGCAGTACTTC

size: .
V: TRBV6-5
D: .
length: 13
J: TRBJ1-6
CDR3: CASTPGLSSPLHF
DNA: TGTGCCAGCACCCCAGGTTTAAGTTCACCCCTCCACTTT

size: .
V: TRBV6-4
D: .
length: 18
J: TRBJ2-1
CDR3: CASSDSWVSPSSYNEQFF
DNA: TGTGCCAGCAGTGACTCCTGGGTCAGTCCGAGCTCCTACAATGAGCAGTTCTTC

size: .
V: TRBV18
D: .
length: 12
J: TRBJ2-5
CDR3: CASSTNQETQYF
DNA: TGTGCCAGCTCAACTAACCAAGAGACCCAGTACTTC

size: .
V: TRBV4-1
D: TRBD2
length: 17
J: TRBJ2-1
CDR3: CASSQRDLAGGTREQFF
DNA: TGCGCCAGCAGCCAAAGGGACCTAGCGGGAGGAACAAGGGAGCAGTTCTTC

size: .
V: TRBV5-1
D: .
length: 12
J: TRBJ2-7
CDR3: CASSLEGSEQYF
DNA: TGCGCCAGCAGCTTGGAAGGGTCCGAGCAGTACTTC

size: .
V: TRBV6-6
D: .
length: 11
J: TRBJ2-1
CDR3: CASSRGGEQFF
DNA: TGTGCCAGCAGCCGGGGCGGGGAGCAGTTCTTC

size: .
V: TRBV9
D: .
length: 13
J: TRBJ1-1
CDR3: CASSTHMNTEAFF
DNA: TGTGCCAGCAGCACACACATGAACACTGAAGCTTTCTTT

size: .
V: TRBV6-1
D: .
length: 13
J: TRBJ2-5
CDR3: CASSDRPVETQYF
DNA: TGTGCCAGCAGTGACCGCCCGGTGGAGACCCAGTACTTC

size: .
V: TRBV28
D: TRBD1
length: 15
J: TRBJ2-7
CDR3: CASSRAGTGGYEQYF
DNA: TGTGCCAGCAGTCGGGCCGGGACAGGGGGATACGAGCAGTACTTC

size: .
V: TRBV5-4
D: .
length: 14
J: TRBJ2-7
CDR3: CASREDQGLYEQYF
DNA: TGTGCCAGCAGAGAGGACCAAGGGCTCTACGAGCAGTACTTC

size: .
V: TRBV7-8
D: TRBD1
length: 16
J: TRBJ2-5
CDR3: CASSTRTGAEQETQYF
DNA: TGTGCCAGCAGCACCAGGACAGGCGCAGAGCAAGAGACCCAGTACTTC

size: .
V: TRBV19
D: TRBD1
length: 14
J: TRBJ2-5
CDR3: CASRDTGGGETQYF
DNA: TGTGCCAGTCGCGATACAGGGGGCGGCGAGACCCAGTACTTC

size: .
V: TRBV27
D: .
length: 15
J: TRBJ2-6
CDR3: CASSPLSNGANVLTF
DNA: TGTGCCAGCAGTCCCCTTAGCAATGGGGCCAACGTCCTGACTTTC

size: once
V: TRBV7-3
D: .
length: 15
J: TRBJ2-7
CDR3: CASSLSYNTNYEQYF
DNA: TGTGCCAGCAGCTTATCGTACAATACGAACTACGAGCAGTACTTC